This TCR beta chain derives from a study of CD8 T cells in Susac syndrome. Sequencing of TCR beta was carried out in blood CD8+ and CD4+ T cells. Isolation of CD8+ and CD4+ T cells was performed negatively, whereas enrichment of TEMRA cells was done by FACS. Random hexamers served to reverse transcribe about 0.45 to 1 ug RNA. One entry per CDR3 protein, called by TCRdb with MiXCR from the immunoSEQ multiplex PCR reads. The sample lists roughly 160,000 distinct CDR3 sequences; 90% to 95% were seen once. The origin of this receptor is a human donor in good health. The sample taken for sequencing was CD4+ T cells from PBMCs.

The CDR3 loop reads CASRPTRRAYSNQPQHF. In DNA, the CDR3 is TGTGCCAGCAGACCTACACGGCGGGCTTATAGCAATCAGCCCCAGCATTTT. The chain joins TRBV6-1 to TRBJ1-5; D gene unclear. The CDR3 covers 17 residues. Trimming stripped 6 bases from V and 0 bases from J, with 18 bases between. Germline values: CDR1 MNHNS, CDR2 SASEGT.